This T cell receptor beta chain originates from a study of T-cell reconstitution after alpha-beta-depleted transplantation in children. Using unique molecular identifiers, the investigators prepared the TCRbeta library. MiXCR, run by TCRdb on the PCR reads, gives a single entry per CDR3 protein. The sample shows approximately 110,000 distinct CDR3 sequences, about 9.3% of them seen only once. Germline-derived CDR1 and CDR2 are SGHRS and YFSETQ. The CDR3 sequence is 17 residues long. V was cut by 5 bases and J by 2 bases, with 20 bases left in between. This clonotype was seen more than once but under ten times.

The chain joins TRBV5-1 to TRBJ2-1, with D tentatively TRBD2 (6 bases). The source is a boy aged 2 to 10 with acute lymphoblastic leukemia, due to receive a stem cell transplant. Sequenced material: PBMCs, taken before TCRalphabeta/CD19-depleted stem cell transplant. In nucleotides, the CDR3 is TGCGCCAGCAGTGTGTGGTTAGCGGAGCCCCCCTACAATGAGCAGTTCTTC. Protein product: CASSVWLAEPPYNEQFF.